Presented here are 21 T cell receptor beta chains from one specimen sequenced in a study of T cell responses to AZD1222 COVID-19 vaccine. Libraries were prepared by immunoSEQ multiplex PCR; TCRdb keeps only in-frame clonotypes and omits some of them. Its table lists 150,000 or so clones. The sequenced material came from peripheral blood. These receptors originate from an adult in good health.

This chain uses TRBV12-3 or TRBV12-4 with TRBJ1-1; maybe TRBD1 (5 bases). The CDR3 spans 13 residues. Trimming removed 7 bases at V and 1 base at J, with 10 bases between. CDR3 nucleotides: TGTGCCAGCAAACTGACAGAGAACACTGAAGCTTTCTTT. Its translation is CASKLTENTEAFF.

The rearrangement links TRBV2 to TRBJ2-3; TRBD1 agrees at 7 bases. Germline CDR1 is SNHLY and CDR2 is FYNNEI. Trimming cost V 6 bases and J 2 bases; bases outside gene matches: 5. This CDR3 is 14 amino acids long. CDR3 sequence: CASRDRQITDTQYF. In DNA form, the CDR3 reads TGTGCCAGCAGGGACAGGCAGATCACAGATACGCAGTATTTT.

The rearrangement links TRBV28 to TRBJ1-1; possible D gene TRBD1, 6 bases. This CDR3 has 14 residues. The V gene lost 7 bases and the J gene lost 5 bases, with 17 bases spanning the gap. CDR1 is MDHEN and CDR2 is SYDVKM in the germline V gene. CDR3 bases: TGTGCCAGCAAGCTACAGGGAGCAGCAACTGAAGCTTTCTTT. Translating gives CASKLQGAATEAFF.

CDR3 sequence reads: CAISRDTGRNNSPLHF. The CDR3 nucleotides read TGTGCCATCAGCCGGGATACAGGGCGGAATAATTCACCCCTCCACTTT. This chain joins TRBV10-3 and TRBJ1-6; the D gene is possibly TRBD1 (6 bases). Per germline, CDR1 ENHRY and CDR2 SYGVKD. V was shortened by 6 bases and J by 5 bases, with 17 bases between the two germline ends. The CDR3 loop spans 16 amino acids.

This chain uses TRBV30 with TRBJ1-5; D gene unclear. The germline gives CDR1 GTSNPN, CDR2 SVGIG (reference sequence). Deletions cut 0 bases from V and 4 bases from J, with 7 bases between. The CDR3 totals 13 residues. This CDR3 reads CAWSVRRNQPQHF. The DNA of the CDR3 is TGTGCCTGGAGTGTAAGACGAAATCAGCCCCAGCATTTT.

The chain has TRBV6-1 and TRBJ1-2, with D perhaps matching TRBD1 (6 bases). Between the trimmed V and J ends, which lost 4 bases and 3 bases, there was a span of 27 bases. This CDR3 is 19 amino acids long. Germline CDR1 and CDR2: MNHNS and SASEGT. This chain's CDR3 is CASSGVPGLATGADYGYTF. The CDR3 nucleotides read TGTGCCAGCAGTGGGGTACCTGGGCTCGCGACAGGTGCCGACTATGGCTACACCTTC.

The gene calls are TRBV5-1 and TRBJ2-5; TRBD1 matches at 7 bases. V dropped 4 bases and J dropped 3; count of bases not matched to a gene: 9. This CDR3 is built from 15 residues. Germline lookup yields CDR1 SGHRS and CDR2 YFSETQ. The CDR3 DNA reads TGCGCCAGCAGCATCGGGCAGGGGGTTGAAGAGACCCAGTACTTC. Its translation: CASSIGQGVEETQYF.

In DNA, the CDR3 is TGTGCCAGCAGCCAAGCGACAGGGGGTGGCACTGAAGCTTTCTTT. Amino acid sequence: CASSQATGGGTEAFF. The chain uses TRBV14 and TRBJ1-1, with 9 bases that match TRBD1. This CDR3 comprises 15 residues. Looked up from germline, CDR1 is SGHDN and CDR2 is FVKESK. Losses at the gene ends were 1 base for V and 4 bases for J; bases not matched to a gene: 4.

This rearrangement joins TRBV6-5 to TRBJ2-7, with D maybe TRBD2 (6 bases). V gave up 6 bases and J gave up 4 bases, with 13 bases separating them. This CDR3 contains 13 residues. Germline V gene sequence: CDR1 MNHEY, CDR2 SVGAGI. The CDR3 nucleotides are TGTGCCAGCAGAACCGGGGCGGGGTACGAGCAGTACTTC. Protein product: CASRTGAGYEQYF.

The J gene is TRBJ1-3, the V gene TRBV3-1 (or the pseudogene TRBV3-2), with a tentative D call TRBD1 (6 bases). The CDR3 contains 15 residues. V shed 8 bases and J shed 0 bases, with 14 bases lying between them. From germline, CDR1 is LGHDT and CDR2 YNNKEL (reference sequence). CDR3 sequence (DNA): TGTGCCAGCGGATGCCAGGGGAGCTCTGGAAACACCATATATTTT. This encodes CASGCQGSSGNTIYF.

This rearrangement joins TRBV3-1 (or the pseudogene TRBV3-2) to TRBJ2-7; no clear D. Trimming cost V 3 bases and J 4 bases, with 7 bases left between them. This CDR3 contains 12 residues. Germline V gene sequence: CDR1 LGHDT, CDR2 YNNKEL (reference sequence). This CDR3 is CASSHQSYEQYF. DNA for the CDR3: TGTGCCAGCAGCCACCAGAGTTACGAGCAGTACTTC.

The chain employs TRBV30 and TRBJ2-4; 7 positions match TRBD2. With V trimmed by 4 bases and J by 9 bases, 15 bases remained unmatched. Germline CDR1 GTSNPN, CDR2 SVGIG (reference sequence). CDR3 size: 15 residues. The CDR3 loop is CAWNRGVPAKGIQYF. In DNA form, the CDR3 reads TGTGCCTGGAACCGGGGGGTGCCTGCAAAAGGCATTCAGTACTTC. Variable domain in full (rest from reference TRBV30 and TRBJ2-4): SQTIHQWPATLVQPVGSPLSLECTVEGTSNPNLYWYRQAAGRGLQLLFYSVGIGQISSEVPQNLSASRPQDRQFILSSKKLLLSDSGFYLCAWNRGVPAKGIQYFGAGTRLSVL.

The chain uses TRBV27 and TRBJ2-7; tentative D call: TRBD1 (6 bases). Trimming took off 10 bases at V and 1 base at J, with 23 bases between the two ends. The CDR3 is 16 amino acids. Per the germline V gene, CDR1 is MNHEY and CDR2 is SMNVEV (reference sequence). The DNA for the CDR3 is TGTGCCACCACCGAAATTCACAGGGATGGGTCCTACGAGCAGTACTTC. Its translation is CATTEIHRDGSYEQYF.

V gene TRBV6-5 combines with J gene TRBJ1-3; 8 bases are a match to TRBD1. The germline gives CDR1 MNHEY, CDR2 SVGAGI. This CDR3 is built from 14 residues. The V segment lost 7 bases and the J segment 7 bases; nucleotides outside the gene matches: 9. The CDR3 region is CASKNGQGVNTIYF. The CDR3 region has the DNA TGTGCCAGCAAGAATGGACAGGGCGTCAACACCATATATTTT.

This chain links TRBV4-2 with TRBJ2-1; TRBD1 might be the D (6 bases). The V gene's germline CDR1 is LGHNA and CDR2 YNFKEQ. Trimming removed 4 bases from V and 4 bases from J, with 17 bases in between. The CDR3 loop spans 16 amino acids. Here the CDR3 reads CASSPNTGTPYNEQFF. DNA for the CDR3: TGTGCCAGCAGCCCAAACACAGGGACCCCTTACAATGAGCAGTTCTTC.

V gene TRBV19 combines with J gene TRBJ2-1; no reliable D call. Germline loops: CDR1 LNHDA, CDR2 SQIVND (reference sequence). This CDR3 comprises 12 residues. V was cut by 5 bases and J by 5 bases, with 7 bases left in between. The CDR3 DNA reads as TGTGCCAGTAGTGCAGCTAACAATGAGCAGTTCTTC. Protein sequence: CASSAANNEQFF.

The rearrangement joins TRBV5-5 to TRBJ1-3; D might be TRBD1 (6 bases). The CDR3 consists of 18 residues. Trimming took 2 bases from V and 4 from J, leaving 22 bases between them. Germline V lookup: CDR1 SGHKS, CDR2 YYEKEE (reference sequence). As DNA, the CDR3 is TGTGCCAGCAGCTTTACGCCTCTCGCAGGGGTTTCAGGAAACACCATATATTTT. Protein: CASSFTPLAGVSGNTIYF.

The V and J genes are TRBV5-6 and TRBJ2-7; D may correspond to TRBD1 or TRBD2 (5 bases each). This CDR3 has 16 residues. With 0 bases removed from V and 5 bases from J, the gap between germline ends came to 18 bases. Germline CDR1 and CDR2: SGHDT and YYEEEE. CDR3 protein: CASSLEVGGSADEQYF. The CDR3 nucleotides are TGTGCCAGCAGCTTGGAGGTTGGGGGTTCTGCAGACGAGCAGTACTTC. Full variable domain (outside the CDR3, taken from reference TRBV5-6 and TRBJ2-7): DAGVTQSPTHLIKTRGQQVTLRCSPKSGHDTVSWYQQALGQGPQFIFQYYEEEERQRGNFPDRFSGHQFPNYSSELNVNALLLGDSALYLCASSLEVGGSADEQYFGPGTRLTVT.

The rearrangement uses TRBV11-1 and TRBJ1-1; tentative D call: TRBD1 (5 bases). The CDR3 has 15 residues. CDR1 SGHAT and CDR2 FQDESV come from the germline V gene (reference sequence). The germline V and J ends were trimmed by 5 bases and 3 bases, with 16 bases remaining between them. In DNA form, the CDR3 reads TGTGCCAGCAGCCGGCAGGGCCGTTGGGACACTGAAGCTTTCTTT. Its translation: CASSRQGRWDTEAFF. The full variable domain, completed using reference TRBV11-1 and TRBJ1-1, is EAEVAQSPRYKITEKSQAVAFWCDPISGHATLYWYRQILGQGPELLVQFQDESVVDDSQLPKDRFSAERLKGVDSTLKIQPAELGDSAMYLCASSRQGRWDTEAFFGQGTRLTVV.

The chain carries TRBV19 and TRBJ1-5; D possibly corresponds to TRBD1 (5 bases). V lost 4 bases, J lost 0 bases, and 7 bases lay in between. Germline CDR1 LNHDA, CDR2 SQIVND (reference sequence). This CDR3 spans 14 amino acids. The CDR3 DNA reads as TGTGCCAGTAGTAGAGGGGTTAGCAATCAGCCCCAGCATTTT. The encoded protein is CASSRGVSNQPQHF.

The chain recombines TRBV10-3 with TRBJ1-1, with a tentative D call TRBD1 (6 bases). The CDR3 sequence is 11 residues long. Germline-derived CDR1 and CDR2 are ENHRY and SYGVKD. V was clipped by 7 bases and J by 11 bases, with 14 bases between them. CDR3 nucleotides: TGTGCCATCAAAGGCGAGGGGGAGGCTTTCTTT. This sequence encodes CAIKGEGEAFF.